These 14 T cell receptor beta chains share one sample of origin, sequenced in a study of blood T cells in healthy people across ages. With a J-beta primer mix and a sample-barcoded 5' primer, a second PCR ran 7 to 11 cycles. TCRdb re-analysed the 5' RACE reads in MiXCR, keeping a single row per CDR3 protein. Among about 970,000 distinct CDR3 sequences listed, 51% were seen once. The sequenced sample was blood. The source is a woman aged 60-70 years in good health.

This clonotype was picked up a small number of times. The chain couples TRBV13 to TRBJ2-1; 7 bases are shared with TRBD2. The CDR3 sequence is 13 residues long. The V segment lost 9 bases and the J segment 6 bases; nucleotides outside the gene matches: 8. In germline, CDR1 is PRHDT, CDR2 FYEKMQ (reference sequence). CDR3 nucleotides: TGTGCCAGTAGGGAGGGAAGTAGCAATGAGCAGTTCTTC. Translated: CASREGSSNEQFF.

In this sample, this clonotype turned up a few times. The chain combines TRBV14 with TRBJ2-5; 11 positions match TRBD2. The J call may be faulty, since TRBJ2-7 better matches the DNA end. The CDR3 length is 15 residues. Germline lookup yields CDR1 SGHDN and CDR2 FVKESK. CDR3 loop: CASSYGGLADYEQYF. The DNA of the CDR3 is TGTGCCAGCAGCTACGGGGGACTAGCGGACTACGAGCAGTACTTC.

This clonotype was seen at least ten times. The chain has TRBV12-3 or TRBV12-4 and TRBJ2-7, with 8 bases that match TRBD1. After removal of 6 bases from V and 3 bases from J, the junction contained 4 bases not matched to a gene. This CDR3 is 13 amino acids long. The CDR3 DNA is TGTGCCAGCAGCGGACAGGGCTTCTACGAGCAGTACTTC. As protein: CASSGQGFYEQYF.

J is TRBJ2-7 and V is TRBV25-1; no clear D. Germline assignment: CDR1 MGHDK and CDR2 SYGVNS. The CDR3 totals 14 residues. The V gene lost 4 bases and the J gene lost 4 bases, with 14 bases spanning the gap. CDR3 nucleotide sequence: TGTGCCAGCAGTGCCCCAGTAGGCGCGTACGAGCAGTACTTC. Protein: CASSAPVGAYEQYF.

This clonotype was counted a few times. The V gene is TRBV7-2, the J gene TRBJ2-3; D is ambiguous. The CDR3 covers 13 residues. The germline CDR1 and CDR2 sequences are SGHTA and FQGNSA. Trimming left V 4 bases short and J 6 bases short, with 11 bases between. DNA for the CDR3: TGTGCCAGCAGCTCCGGAGCATTCGATACGCAGTATTTT. Translation: CASSSGAFDTQYF.

V and J are TRBV13 and TRBJ2-3; 13 positions match TRBD2. V shed 5 bases and J 1 base; nucleotides not matched to a gene: 12. This CDR3 contains 19 residues. CDR1 is PRHDT, CDR2 FYEKMQ, per germline (reference sequence). The CDR3 nucleotides read TGTGCCAGCAGCGGTACGAGGACTAGCGGGAGAAGGGGCACAGATACGCAGTATTTT. It encodes CASSGTRTSGRRGTDTQYF.

The J gene is TRBJ2-3, the V gene TRBV24-1; 8 bases align to TRBD2. The V segment lost 5 bases and the J segment 6 bases; nucleotides outside the gene matches: 9. The CDR3 runs to 15 residues. The V gene's germline CDR1 is KGHDR and CDR2 SFDVKD. The CDR3 protein is CATSAAIAGQDTQYF. The CDR3 bases are TGTGCCACCAGTGCAGCAATAGCGGGGCAGGATACGCAGTATTTT.

The chain combines TRBV4-3 with TRBJ2-4, with TRBD1 identical over 8 bases. CDR3 size: 14 residues. Germline values: CDR1 LGHNA, CDR2 YSLEER. V was clipped by 3 bases and J by 6 bases; unmatched bases: 4. The CDR3 region has the DNA TGCGCCAGCAGCCAGGACAGGGCTCTAAACATTCAGTACTTC. Its protein is CASSQDRALNIQYF.

The gene calls are TRBV20-1 and TRBJ2-5; TRBD2 matches 9 bases. With 0 bases clipped from V and 4 bases from J, the junction kept 9 bases outside the gene matches. This CDR3 contains 16 residues. Germline CDR1 is DFQATT and CDR2 is SNEGSKA (reference sequence). This CDR3 reads CSARDLIVAGVETQYF. The CDR3 DNA is TGCAGTGCTAGAGATCTTATAGTAGCGGGAGTAGAGACCCAGTACTTC.

The sample holds one count of this clonotype. This chain links TRBV7-9 with TRBJ1-1, with no clear D. CDR1 and CDR2 (germline): SEHNR, FQNEAQ (reference sequence). The CDR3 runs to 15 residues. V was trimmed by 5 bases and J by 2 bases, leaving 15 bases between them. DNA for the CDR3: TGTGCCAGCAGCCCTTACCGGAGCGTTAACACTGAAGCTTTCTTT. Protein sequence: CASSPYRSVNTEAFF. The variable domain in full, completed from reference TRBV7-9 and TRBJ1-1, reads DTGVSQNPRHKITKRGQNVTFRCDPISEHNRLYWYRQTLGQGPEFLTYFQNEAQLEKSRLLSDRFSAERPKGSFSTLEIQRTEQGDSAMYLCASSPYRSVNTEAFFGQGTRLTVV.

The V and J genes are TRBV7-9 and TRBJ2-7, with 8 bases identical to TRBD2. The CDR3 covers 16 residues. V dropped 4 bases and J dropped 0; count of bases not matched to a gene: 8. Germline assignment: CDR1 SEHNR and CDR2 FQNEAQ (reference sequence). CDR3 loop: CASSSSISGSSYEQYF. The DNA of the CDR3 is TGTGCCAGCAGCTCTTCTATAAGCGGGAGCTCCTACGAGCAGTACTTC.

The chain carries TRBV6-2 or TRBV6-3 and TRBJ2-7; TRBD2 matches 10 bases. Germline lookup yields CDR1 MNHEY and CDR2 SVGEGT. This CDR3 has 15 residues. Trimming took 5 bases from V and 7 from J; bases not matched to a gene: 11. Written as DNA, the CDR3 is TGTGCCAGCAGTCTTCTTACTAGCGGGATTCATGAGCAGTACTTC. It translates to CASSLLTSGIHEQYF.

This clonotype was recorded a few times. The chain employs TRBV4-1 and TRBJ2-3; D possibly corresponds to TRBD2 (5 bases). Germline V lookup: CDR1 MGHRA, CDR2 YSYEKL. This CDR3 spans 16 amino acids. Trimming stripped 0 bases from V and 4 bases from J, with 14 bases between. CDR3 in amino acids: CASSQEVVGVSDTQYF. As DNA, the CDR3 is TGCGCCAGCAGCCAAGAAGTGGTGGGAGTCTCAGATACGCAGTATTTT.

The V call is TRBV19, the J call TRBJ1-2; D possibly corresponds to TRBD1 (5 bases). The CDR3 is 13 residues long. Germline CDR1 and CDR2: LNHDA and SQIVND (reference sequence). The V and J ends lost 5 bases and 4 bases respectively, with 11 bases between them. The CDR3 coding sequence is TGTGCCAGTAGTCAGACAGCCTCCTATGGCTACACCTTC. Protein product: CASSQTASYGYTF.